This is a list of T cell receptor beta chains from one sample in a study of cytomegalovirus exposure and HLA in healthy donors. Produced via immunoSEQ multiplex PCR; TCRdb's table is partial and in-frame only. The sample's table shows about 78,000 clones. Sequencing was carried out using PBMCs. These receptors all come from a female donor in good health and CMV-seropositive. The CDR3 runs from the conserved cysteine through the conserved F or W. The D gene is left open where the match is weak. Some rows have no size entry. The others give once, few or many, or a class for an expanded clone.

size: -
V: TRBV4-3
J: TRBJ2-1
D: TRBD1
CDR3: CASSDLTGIYNEQFF
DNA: TGCGCCAGCAGTGACCTGACAGGGATCTACAATGAGCAGTTCTTC

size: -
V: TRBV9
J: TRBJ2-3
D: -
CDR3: CASSPTGFADTQYF
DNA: TGTGCCAGCAGCCCTACAGGGTTCGCAGATACGCAGTATTTT

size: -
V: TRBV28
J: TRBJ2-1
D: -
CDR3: CASGGWTEKNNEQFF
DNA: TGTGCCAGCGGGGGCTGGACAGAGAAAAACAATGAGCAGTTCTTC

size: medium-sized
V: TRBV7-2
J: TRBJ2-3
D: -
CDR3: CASSLAEATDTQYF
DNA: TGTGCCAGCAGCTTAGCGGAGGCCACAGATACGCAGTATTTT

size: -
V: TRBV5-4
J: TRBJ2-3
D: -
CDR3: CASSPGGDTDTQYF
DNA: TGTGCCAGCAGCCCCGGGGGAGACACAGATACGCAGTATTTT

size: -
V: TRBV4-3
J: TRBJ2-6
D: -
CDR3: CASSRTPTSGANVLTF
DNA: TGCGCCAGCAGCCGAACACCAACCTCTGGGGCCAACGTCCTGACTTTC

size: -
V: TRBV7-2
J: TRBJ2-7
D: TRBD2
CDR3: CASSPYLLAGGQDEQYF
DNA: TGTGCCAGCAGCCCATACCTACTAGCGGGGGGCCAGGACGAGCAGTACTTC

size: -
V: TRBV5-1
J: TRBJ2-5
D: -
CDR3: CASSWREMGSKRETQYF
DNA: TGCGCCAGCAGCTGGAGGGAGATGGGCTCAAAACGGGAGACCCAGTACTTC

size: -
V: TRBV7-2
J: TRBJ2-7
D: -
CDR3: CASSFSVEQYF
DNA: TGTGCCAGCAGCTTTAGTGTCGAGCAGTACTTC

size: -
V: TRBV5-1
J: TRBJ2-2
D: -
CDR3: CASSLGHSNTGELFF
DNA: TGCGCCAGCAGCTTGGGACATTCGAACACCGGGGAGCTGTTTTTT

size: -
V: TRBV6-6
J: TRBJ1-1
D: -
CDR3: CASRTLTGRDTEAFF
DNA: TGTGCCAGCAGAACCTTGACTGGTCGGGACACTGAAGCTTTCTTT

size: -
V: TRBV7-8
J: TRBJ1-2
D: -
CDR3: CASTQRASLGGYTF
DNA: TGTGCCAGCACCCAGAGGGCCTCCCTGGGAGGCTACACCTTC

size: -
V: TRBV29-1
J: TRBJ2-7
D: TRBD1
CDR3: CSVSGPGTGGTKNFYEQYF
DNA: TGCAGCGTCTCAGGGCCCGGGACAGGGGGCACCAAGAATTTCTACGAGCAGTACTTC

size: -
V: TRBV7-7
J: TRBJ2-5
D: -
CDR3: CASSLVIGALEYF
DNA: TGTGCTAGCAGCTTAGTCATTGGGGCCCTTGAGTACTTC

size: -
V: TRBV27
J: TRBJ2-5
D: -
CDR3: CASSLTRQETQYF
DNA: TGTGCCAGCAGTTTAACAAGACAAGAGACCCAGTACTTC

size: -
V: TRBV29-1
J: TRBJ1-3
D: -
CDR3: CSVVGLSGNTIYF
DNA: TGCAGCGTTGTCGGACTCTCTGGAAACACCATATATTTT